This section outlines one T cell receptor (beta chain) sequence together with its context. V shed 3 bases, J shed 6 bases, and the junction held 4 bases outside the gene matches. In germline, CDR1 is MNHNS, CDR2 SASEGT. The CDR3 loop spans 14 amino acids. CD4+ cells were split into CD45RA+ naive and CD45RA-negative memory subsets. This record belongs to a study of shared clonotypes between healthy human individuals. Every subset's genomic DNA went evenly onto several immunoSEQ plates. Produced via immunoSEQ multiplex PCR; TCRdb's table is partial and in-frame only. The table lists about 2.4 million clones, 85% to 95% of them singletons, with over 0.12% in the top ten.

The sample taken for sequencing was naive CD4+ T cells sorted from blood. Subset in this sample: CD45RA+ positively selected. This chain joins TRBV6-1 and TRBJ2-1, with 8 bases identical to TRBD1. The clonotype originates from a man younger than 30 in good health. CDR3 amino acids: CASSEDRVGNEQFF. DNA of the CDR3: TGTGCCAGCAGTGAGGACAGGGTGGGCAATGAGCAGTTCTTC.